Presented here are 17 T cell receptor beta chains from one specimen sequenced in a study of blood T cells in healthy people across ages. Then a second PCR, running roughly 7 to 11 cycles, was carried out with a sample-barcoded 5' primer and a J-beta primer mix. One entry per CDR3 protein results from TCRdb running MiXCR on the 5' RACE reads. The sample has 1.4 million to 1.5 million distinct CDR3 sequences, about 43% seen once. The specimen was blood. These receptors all stem from a woman between 18 and 30 years old in good health.

The CDR3 bases are TGTGCCATCAGATCCGGGACTAGCGGATACAATGAGCAGTACTTC. This gives the protein CAIRSGTSGYNEQYF. This chain connects TRBV10-3 to TRBJ2-1; 11 bases are a match to TRBD2. The tail of the sequence fits TRBJ2-7 better, so the J call may be wrong. The CDR3 totals 15 residues. Germline lookup yields CDR1 ENHRY and CDR2 SYGVKD.

V and J are TRBV20-1 and TRBJ1-1; D remains unclear. Germline CDR1 is DFQATT and CDR2 is SNEGSKA (reference sequence). This CDR3 has 14 residues. V was trimmed by 3 bases and J by 1 base, leaving 12 bases between them. CDR3 protein: CSASTPGGNTEAFF. CDR3 sequence (DNA): TGCAGTGCTAGCACCCCGGGAGGGAACACTGAAGCTTTCTTT.

The chain carries TRBV11-2 and TRBJ1-2, with a possible D match to TRBD1 (6 bases). The CDR3 is 13 residues long. Trimming removed 5 bases at V and 4 bases at J, with 11 bases between. CDR1 is SGHAT and CDR2 is FQNNGV in the germline V gene. The CDR3 region has the DNA TGTGCCAGCAGCCCAGTAGGGGGCTATGGCTACACCTTC. Its protein is CASSPVGGYGYTF. The full variable domain, completed using reference TRBV11-2 and TRBJ1-2, is EAGVAQSPRYKIIEKRQSVAFWCNPISGHATLYWYQQILGQGPKLLIQFQNNGVVDDSQLPKDRFSAERLKGVDSTLKIQPAKLEDSAVYLCASSPVGGYGYTFGSGTRLTVV.

CDR3 residues: CSARESAGGFDEQYF. The CDR3 coding sequence is TGCAGTGCTAGAGAATCAGCGGGAGGGTTTGACGAGCAGTACTTC. This chain joins TRBV20-1 and TRBJ2-7, with 10 bases identical to TRBD2. The CDR3 runs to 15 residues. Germline V CDR1 and CDR2: DFQATT, SNEGSKA (reference sequence). V lost 0 bases, J lost 5 bases, and 7 bases stayed unmatched.

This clonotype is a singleton in its sample. The gene calls are TRBV30 and TRBJ2-3; TRBD2 matches at 12 bases. Germline V gives CDR1 GTSNPN, CDR2 SVGIG (reference sequence). The CDR3 sequence is 17 residues long. Trimming took 1 base from V and 5 from J; bases not matched to a gene: 10. In DNA, the CDR3 is TGTGCCTGGAGTGCAGCCCGACTAGCGGGAGTGGGAGATACGCAGTATTTT. Its protein is CAWSAARLAGVGDTQYF.

This chain uses TRBV6-2 or TRBV6-3 with TRBJ2-1; D may be TRBD2 (6 bases). V shed 8 bases and J shed 8 bases, with 16 bases lying between them. The CDR3 sequence is 13 residues long. Germline V lookup: CDR1 MNHEY, CDR2 SVGEGT. CDR3 coding DNA: TGTGCCAGCCGCCGGGGGAGTGGGTATGAGCAGTTCTTC. This sequence encodes CASRRGSGYEQFF.

Points on this clonotype: A read error may produce the germline difference seen at one junction end. The chain has TRBV10-3 and TRBJ2-3; unclear D gene. CDR1 and CDR2 from the germline V gene are ENHRY and SYGVKD. There are 12 residues in the CDR3. CDR3 residues: CAIPVSGDTRYF. The CDR3 region has the DNA TGTGCCATCCCCGTGTCCGGTGATACGCGGTATTTT.

The sample holds a few counts of this clonotype. The rearrangement uses TRBV20-1 and TRBJ2-1, with TRBD2 matching over 9 bases. Germline CDR1 DFQATT, CDR2 SNEGSKA (reference sequence). The CDR3 spans 19 residues. V lost 0 bases, J lost 3 bases, and 15 bases stayed unmatched. In DNA form, the CDR3 reads TGCAGTGCTAGAGATAAAGGGGCCTTGCGGGGGGGCGGCTACAATGAGCAGTTCTTC. It is translated as CSARDKGALRGGGYNEQFF.

This clonotype was seen only a few times. This chain connects TRBV20-1 to TRBJ2-1; TRBD1 is a possible D gene (5 bases). The V gene lost 5 bases and the J gene lost 5 bases, with 16 bases spanning the gap. In germline, CDR1 is DFQATT, CDR2 SNEGSKA (reference sequence). This CDR3 is built from 14 residues. Written as DNA, the CDR3 is TGCAGTGCTCCAAGGGAAACAGGAAACAATGAGCAGTTCTTC. Translation: CSAPRETGNNEQFF.

The CDR3 region is CASSLLAAYTDTQYF. CDR3 DNA sequence: TGTGCCAGCAGCCTACTAGCGGCCTACACAGATACGCAGTATTTT. V and J are TRBV11-1 and TRBJ2-3, with TRBD2 matching 8 bases. V trimming: 5 bases; J trimming: 2 bases; junction bases outside the gene matches: 6. The CDR3 is 15 residues long. In germline, CDR1 is SGHAT, CDR2 FQDESV (reference sequence).

J is TRBJ1-5 and V is TRBV2, with 7 bases identical to TRBD1. CDR3 length equals 14 residues. CDR1 and CDR2 from the germline V gene are SNHLY and FYNNEI. Unmatched junction bases numbered 7, after V lost 8 bases and J lost 3 bases. CDR3 sequence reads: CASGGDSHNQPQHF. The DNA of the CDR3 is TGTGCCAGCGGGGGGGACAGCCACAATCAGCCCCAGCATTTT. Supplemented by reference TRBV2 and TRBJ1-5, the full variable domain reads EPEVTQTPSHQVTQMGQEVILRCVPISNHLYFYWYRQILGQKVEFLVSFYNNEISEKSEIFDDQFSVERPDGSNFTLKIRSTKLEDSAMYFCASGGDSHNQPQHFGDGTRLSIL.

The sample holds a few counts of this clonotype. This chain links TRBV28 with TRBJ1-2; 7 bases align to TRBD1. Losses at the gene ends were 6 bases for V and 6 bases for J; bases not matched to a gene: 13. Germline V lookup: CDR1 MDHEN, CDR2 SYDVKM. This CDR3 region has 15 residues. This CDR3 is CASSLMEGARDGYTF. Written as DNA, the CDR3 is TGTGCCAGCAGCCTTATGGAGGGGGCGAGGGATGGCTACACCTTC.

V is TRBV7-2 and J is TRBJ2-5; D is unresolved. This CDR3 is built from 12 residues. Germline V CDR1 and CDR2: SGHTA, FQGNSA. Trimming pared 7 bases from V and 7 bases from J, leaving 13 bases between. The CDR3 region is CASTYLKGTQYF. The CDR3, as DNA: TGTGCCAGCACCTATTTGAAAGGGACCCAGTACTTC.

The rearrangement links TRBV18 to TRBJ2-1; a possible D gene is TRBD1 (5 bases). Germline V CDR1 and CDR2: KGHSH, LQKENI. The CDR3 totals 16 residues. V lost 3 bases and J lost 2, with 14 bases in between. The DNA for the CDR3 is TGTGCCAGCTCACCGGGGCAGAGTCATCCCTACAATGAGCAGTTCTTC. Protein: CASSPGQSHPYNEQFF.

A few counts support this clonotype. The V and J genes are TRBV4-1 and TRBJ1-5; possible D gene TRBD1, 5 bases. Trimming removed 4 bases from V and 0 bases from J, with 16 bases in between. This CDR3 has 17 amino acids. The germline CDR1 and CDR2 sequences are MGHRA and YSYEKL. DNA of the CDR3: TGCGCCAGCAGCCTTAAATCCGGACATAATAGCAATCAGCCCCAGCATTTT. It is translated as CASSLKSGHNSNQPQHF.

On this clonotype: Given a much more abundant clone one base away, this may be a read error. The chain carries TRBV6-5 and TRBJ2-3; possibly TRBD1 for D (5 bases). This CDR3 contains 14 residues. Germline V gene sequence: CDR1 MNHEY, CDR2 SVGAGI. CDR3 sequence: CASSTGRLTDMQYF. The CDR3, as DNA: TGTGCCAGCAGCACAGGCCGGCTCACAGATATGCAGTATTTT.

This clonotype was observed a handful of times. The chain employs TRBV27 and TRBJ2-3; D ambiguous. Germline CDR1 reads MNHEY; CDR2 reads SMNVEV (reference sequence). Between the trimmed V and J ends, which lost 5 bases and 2 bases, there was a span of 14 bases. CDR3 size: 15 residues. Here the CDR3 DNA reads TGTGCCAGCAGTCTGACATCCCAATCCACAGATACGCAGTATTTT. The encoded protein is CASSLTSQSTDTQYF.